These 24 T cell receptor delta chains were sequenced from one sample in a study of human gamma delta and Vdelta1 T cells. TCRdb re-processed the PCR reads via CATT. The sample includes over 5,500 delta-chain clones, around 9% seen only once; the top ten take less than 15%. Sequences were obtained from naive CD27+ Vdelta1 gamma-delta T cells from blood. These receptors all stem from a human donor in good health.

By its share, this clone is medium-sized. This chain uses TRDV1 with TRDJ1; 8 bases agree with TRDD2. This CDR3 has 15 amino acids. V lost 7 bases, J lost 4 bases, and 11 bases stayed unmatched. Per germline, CDR1 TSWWSYY and CDR2 QGS. The CDR3 coding sequence is TGTGCTCTTGCAAAATTCTTCCTACAGTTCGATAAACTCATCTTT. This sequence encodes CALAKFFLQFDKLIF.

This clone was detected only a few times. A read error is the likely source, as a far larger clone sits one nucleotide away. The same CDR3 also results from other DNA sequences found in this sample. J is TRDJ1 and V is TRDV1; tentative D call: TRDD2 (6 bases). V lost 3 bases and J 0 bases, leaving 23 bases between the germline ends. Germline V gene lookup returns CDR1 TSWWSYY and CDR2 QGS. This CDR3 region has 19 residues. CDR3 in DNA: TGTGCTCTTGGGGAGCGCCGGGGGGTCCTACGGAACTACACCGATAAACTCATCTTT. Its translation is CALGERRGVLRNYTDKLIF.

To note about this clone: TCRdb assigns this DNA the protein of a much larger clone, which departs from its translation at residue 5; this likely reflects a read error, and the protein shown comes from translating the DNA. The V and J genes are TRDV1 and TRDJ1; D ambiguous. Germline CDR1 reads TSWWSYY; CDR2 reads QGS. The V end was cut by 5 bases, the J end by 0 bases, with 22 bases between. The CDR3 consists of 18 residues. The CDR3 nucleotides read TGTGCTCTTGGGTGCCTTAGGCCCAACACCCGGTACACCGATAAACTCATCTTT. It codes for CALGCLRPNTRYTDKLIF.

This clone was seen a few times. A much larger clone sits a single nucleotide away, making a read error possible. The chain uses TRDV1 and TRDJ1; TRDD2 agrees at 9 bases. From germline, CDR1 is TSWWSYY and CDR2 QGS. Trimming took 1 base from V and 3 from J; bases not matched to a gene: 27. The CDR3 totals 23 residues. The CDR3 spells CALGERGHRPSYGYWVLSDKLIF. In nucleotides, the CDR3 is TGTGCTCTTGGGGAACGGGGACATAGGCCTTCCTACGGCTACTGGGTATTGTCCGATAAACTCATCTTT.

This clone has only a few counts. Just one base apart from a much larger clone, this may be a read error. The rearrangement joins TRDV1 to TRDJ1, with TRDD3 identical over 11 bases. Germline V CDR1 and CDR2: TSWWSYY, QGS. Trimming took 2 bases from V and 2 from J; bases not matched to a gene: 34. The CDR3 consists of 26 residues. The CDR3, as DNA: TGTGCTCTTGGGGAATTCTTCTTACTGGGGGATAATCTGAGGACACCACCACGAATAAGAACCGATAAACTCATCTTT. This encodes CALGEFFLLGDNLRTPPRIRTDKLIF.

This clone has more than one count but fewer than ten. The chain is built from TRDV1 and TRDJ1, with TRDD3 identical over 9 bases. Germline V gene lookup returns CDR1 TSWWSYY and CDR2 QGS. V shed 7 bases, J shed 6 bases, and the junction held 30 bases outside the gene matches. The CDR3 totals 21 residues. CDR3 sequence reads: CALVFESAHSSSTGGGNKLIF. The DNA for the CDR3 is TGTGCTCTTGTGTTTGAGTCGGCCCATTCTTCAAGTACTGGGGGAGGGAATAAACTCATCTTT.

A word on this clone: A read error likely explains why the TCRdb protein, taken from a much larger clone, differs from this DNA's translation at residue 5; the protein shown is translated from the DNA. V gene TRDV1 combines with J gene TRDJ1; D is uncertain. This CDR3 is 18 amino acids long. V was shortened by 4 bases and J by 0 bases, with 21 bases between the two germline ends. Germline lookup yields CDR1 TSWWSYY and CDR2 QGS. DNA of the CDR3: TGTGCTCTTGGGGTCCTTAGGCCCAACACCCGGTACACCGATAAACTCATCTTT. Amino acids: CALGVLRPNTRYTDKLIF.

Comment on this clone: A far larger clone is just one base off, so this is likely a read error. Different DNA sequences within this sample yield the same CDR3. The chain joins TRDV1 to TRDJ1; 9 bases line up with TRDD3. This CDR3 has 25 residues. The germline V gene encodes CDR1 TSWWSYY and CDR2 QGS. V gave up 3 bases and J gave up 0 bases; unmatched junction bases: 32. In DNA, the CDR3 is TGTGCTCTTGGGGATGCTACGAATTTGCTTCACCACGACTGGGGGACCCAGCCTCACACCGATAAACTCATCTTT. It codes for CALGDATNLLHHDWGTQPHTDKLIF.

Only a few counts were recorded for this clone. The same CDR3 also results from other DNA sequences found in this sample. The chain recombines TRDV1 with TRDJ1; 8 bases are shared with TRDD3. CDR3 length equals 24 residues. After removal of 0 bases from V and 4 bases from J, the junction contained 31 bases not matched to a gene. CDR1 and CDR2 (germline): TSWWSYY, QGS. The chain's CDR3 is CALGELGTRTSHTGGYARNDKLIF. CDR3 DNA: TGTGCTCTTGGGGAACTTGGGACTAGGACATCTCATACTGGGGGGTACGCTCGGAACGATAAACTCATCTTT.

Turning to this clone: A much larger clone lies a single base off, so this may be a read error. The rearrangement links TRDV1 to TRDJ1; 12 nucleotides line up with TRDD3. Germline V gene data show CDR1 as TSWWSYY and CDR2 as QGS. The CDR3 totals 23 residues. The CDR3 sequence is CALGELNLFLRTGGYRLTDKPIF. The CDR3 nucleotides read TGTGCTCTTGGGGAATTGAATCTGTTCCTCCGTACTGGGGGATACCGTTTGACCGATAAACCCATCTTT.

This clone was counted a single time. The sample contains more than one DNA sequence encoding this CDR3. The chain is built from TRDV1 and TRDJ1; 8 bases are shared with TRDD3. Germline trimming cut 6 bases from V and 0 bases from J; bases unmatched to any gene: 27. CDR3 size: 22 residues. From germline, CDR1 is TSWWSYY and CDR2 QGS. The CDR3 coding sequence is TGTGCTCTTGGTGGGGGCGGAGCCTTCCGAAGAAACTGGGGGCCTTACACCGATAAACTCATCTTT. Translating gives CALGGGGAFRRNWGPYTDKLIF.

Judged by abundance, this clone is medium-sized. This rearrangement joins TRDV1 to TRDJ1, with 11 bases fitting TRDD3. Per germline, CDR1 TSWWSYY and CDR2 QGS. V was pared by 4 bases and J by 4 bases, with 26 bases of the junction left unmatched. The CDR3 totals 22 residues. DNA for the CDR3: TGTGCTCTTGGGGTTTTCCTTCCCTCCCCTGGGGGATACCGGCGGATGAACGATAAACTCATCTTT. It translates to CALGVFLPSPGGYRRMNDKLIF.

In its sample, this clone was seen a few times. A far larger clone is only one base removed, so a read error is likely. The V gene is TRDV1, the J gene TRDJ1; 12 bases are a match to TRDD3. This CDR3 is built from 28 residues. The germline gives CDR1 TSWWSYY, CDR2 QGS. The V gene end was trimmed by 4 bases and the J gene end by 0 bases; junction bases not matched to a gene: 39. The CDR3 loop is CALGGPLPSSRLGTGGYPTWSYTDKLIF. The CDR3 nucleotides read TGTGCTCTTGGGGGACCTCTGCCTTCCTCCAGGTTGGGTACTGGGGGATACCCTACGTGGTCGTACACCGATAAACTCATCTTT.

The chain joins TRDV1 to TRDJ1; D perhaps matches TRDD3 (7 bases). The V gene's germline CDR1 is TSWWSYY and CDR2 QGS. Trimming cost V 5 bases and J 0 bases, with 34 bases left between them. This CDR3 has 22 residues. Written as DNA, the CDR3 is TGTGCTCTTGGGCCGAACAGGCCTTCCCCACAACTGGGGATTACGTACACCGATAAACTCATCTTT. Protein: CALGPNRPSPQLGITYTDKLIF.

Regarding this clone: This probably arose from a read error, given a far larger clone one base away. Within the sample, other DNA sequences also encode this same CDR3. V is TRDV1 and J is TRDJ1; weak D call: TRDD3 (7 bases). Trimming cost V 1 base and J 1 base, with 34 bases left between them. CDR3 length equals 23 residues. The germline V gene has CDR1 TSWWSYY and CDR2 QGS. The CDR3 region has the DNA TGTGCTCTTGGGGAACAGAAAGGTCCTTCCCGGTACTGGGGACGTAGGGGCACCGATAAACTCATCTTT. Translation: CALGEQKGPSRYWGRRGTDKLIF.

With respect to this clone: The junction differs from germline at one of its ends, possibly a read error. The chain combines TRDV1 with TRDJ1; TRDD3 matches at 8 bases. In germline, CDR1 is TSWWSYY, CDR2 QGS. The CDR3 spans 24 residues. The CDR3, as DNA: TGTGCTCTTGGGGACCCTCGAACTAGGTCCTTCGGGCCTGGGGGACCAATGTACACCGATGAACTCATCTTT. It encodes CALGDPRTRSFGPGGPMYTDELIF.

By proportion, this clone is large (0.1 to 1%). Distinct nucleotide sequences in the sample also encode this CDR3. The chain combines TRDV1 with TRDJ1, with D possibly being TRDD3 (5 bases). The CDR3 totals 14 residues. Deletions cut 5 bases from V and 11 bases from J, with 21 bases between. The germline V gene encodes CDR1 TSWWSYY and CDR2 QGS. The CDR3 protein is CALGSRGPRSILIF. The CDR3 DNA reads as TGTGCTCTTGGGTCCCGGGGACCCCGCTCTATCCTCATCTTT.

Remarks on this clone: Germline and junction disagree at one end, which may indicate a read error. The chain couples TRDV1 to TRDJ1; D might be TRDD2 or TRDD3, each matching 8 bases. CDR3 length equals 21 residues. Germline CDR1 and CDR2: TSWWSYY and QGS. In DNA form, the CDR3 reads TGTGCTCTTGGGGAACCAGGCCTTCCTAGGGCTGGGGGACGAAACACCGATAAACCCATCTTT. It is translated as CALGEPGLPRAGGRNTDKPIF.

The table lists this clone with a few counts. A read error may explain this, as a much larger clone is one base away. The chain uses TRDV1 and TRDJ1; D might be TRDD3 (7 bases). This CDR3 has 21 amino acids. CDR1 is TSWWSYY, CDR2 QGS, per germline. V lost 1 base and J 0 bases, leaving 27 bases between the germline ends. The CDR3 here is CALGEPGDFLRRLRYTDKLIF. Written as DNA, the CDR3 is TGTGCTCTTGGGGAACCGGGGGATTTCCTAAGGCGGTTACGGTACACCGATAAACTCATCTTT.

On this clone: Given a far larger clone just one base away, this is likely a sequencing read error. This chain joins TRDV1 and TRDJ1; 8 positions match TRDD3. Germline V gene lookup returns CDR1 TSWWSYY and CDR2 QGS. CDR3 length: 24 amino acids. Trimming at V came to 2 bases and at J to 0 bases, leaving 29 bases not matched to a gene. As DNA, the CDR3 is TGTGCTCTTGGGGAAGTCCACGGCGACTTCCTTAAGTGCTGGGGGACCGAGTACACCGATAAACTCATCTTT. Translation: CALGEVHGDFLKCWGTEYTDKLIF.

This clone was counted between two and nine times. With a far larger clone one base away, a read error is the likely cause. The same CDR3 arises from other DNA sequences in this sample as well. This chain uses TRDV1 with TRDJ1; D might be TRDD2 (6 bases). V was pared by 1 base and J by 0 bases, with 27 bases between. CDR1 TSWWSYY and CDR2 QGS come from the germline V gene. The CDR3 contains 21 residues. The CDR3 here is CALGEPRRNLPLSAYTDKLIF. The CDR3, as DNA: TGTGCTCTTGGGGAACCCCGCAGGAACCTTCCCCTGTCTGCTTACACCGATAAACTCATCTTT.

With respect to this clone: A read error likely explains this, since a far larger clone differs by one base. The chain recombines TRDV1 with TRDJ1, with 13 bases fitting TRDD3. This CDR3 has 21 amino acids. Per germline, CDR1 TSWWSYY and CDR2 QGS. The CDR3 bases are TGTGCTCTTAGGGAATCCAACAGGGGACTAACTGGGGGATACGGGGGAGTTAAACTCATCTTT. Its protein is CALRESNRGLTGGYGGVKLIF.

As regards this clone: For this DNA, TCRdb reports the protein of a much larger clone, which diverges at residue 14, most likely from a read error; the protein presented here is translated directly from the DNA. The chain links TRDV1 to TRDJ1; 8 positions match TRDD3. In germline, CDR1 is TSWWSYY, CDR2 QGS. This CDR3 spans 18 amino acids. The CDR3 bases are TGTGCTCTTGGGGACCGTACTGGGGGTCGAAGATACACCAATAAACTCATCTTT. It specifies CALGDRTGGRRYTNKLIF.

Sample share makes this clone medium-sized. This chain uses TRDV1 with TRDJ1; 7 nucleotides line up with TRDD3. The V gene's germline CDR1 is TSWWSYY and CDR2 QGS. The CDR3 is 18 amino acids. With 5 bases clipped from V and 4 bases from J, the junction kept 19 bases outside the gene matches. Here the CDR3 reads CALGMSGFRGINNDKLIF. In DNA form, the CDR3 reads TGTGCTCTTGGGATGTCTGGTTTCCGGGGGATTAATAACGATAAACTCATCTTT.